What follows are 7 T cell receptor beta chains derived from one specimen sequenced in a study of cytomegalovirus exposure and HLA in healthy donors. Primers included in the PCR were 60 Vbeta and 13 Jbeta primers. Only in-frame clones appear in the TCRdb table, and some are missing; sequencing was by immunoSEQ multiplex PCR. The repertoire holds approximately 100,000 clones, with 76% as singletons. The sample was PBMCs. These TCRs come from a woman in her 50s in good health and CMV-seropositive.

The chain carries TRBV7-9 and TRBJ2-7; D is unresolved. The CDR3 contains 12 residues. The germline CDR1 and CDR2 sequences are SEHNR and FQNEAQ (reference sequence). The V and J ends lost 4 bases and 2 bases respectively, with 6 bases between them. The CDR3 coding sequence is TGTGCCAGCAGCTCCGGAGCCTACGAGCAGTACTTC. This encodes CASSSGAYEQYF.

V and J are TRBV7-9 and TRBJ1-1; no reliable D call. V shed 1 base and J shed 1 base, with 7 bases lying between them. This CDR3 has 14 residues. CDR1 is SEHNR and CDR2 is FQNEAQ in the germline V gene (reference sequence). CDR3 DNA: TGTGCCAGCAGCTTAGAGAGGAGGAACACTGAAGCTTTCTTT. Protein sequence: CASSLERRNTEAFF. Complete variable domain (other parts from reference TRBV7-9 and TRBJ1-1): DTGVSQNPRHKITKRGQNVTFRCDPISEHNRLYWYRQTLGQGPEFLTYFQNEAQLEKSRLLSDRFSAERPKGSFSTLEIQRTEQGDSAMYLCASSLERRNTEAFFGQGTRLTVV.

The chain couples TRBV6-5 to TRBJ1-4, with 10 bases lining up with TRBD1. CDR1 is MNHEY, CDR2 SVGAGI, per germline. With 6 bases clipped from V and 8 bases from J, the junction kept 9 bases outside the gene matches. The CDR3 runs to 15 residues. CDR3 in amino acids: CASRGGGQGGEKLFF. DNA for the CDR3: TGTGCCAGCAGGGGGGGAGGACAGGGGGGCGAAAAACTGTTTTTT.

Written as DNA, the CDR3 is TGTGCCAGCAGCGTAGCTCCCGGACAGATTGGAAACTATGGCTACACCTTC. It codes for CASSVAPGQIGNYGYTF. The chain employs TRBV9 and TRBJ1-2; a weak D match, TRBD1 (6 bases). Trimming cost V 0 bases and J 2 bases, with 17 bases left between them. Looked up from germline, CDR1 is SGDLS and CDR2 is YYNGEE. The CDR3 extends over 17 amino acids.

The CDR3 DNA reads as TGTGCCAGCACGGAGGTCAGCGGGAGGGCCAGCTACGAGCAGTACTTC. It yields the protein CASTEVSGRASYEQYF. The chain combines TRBV2 with TRBJ2-7, with TRBD2 matching 10 bases. Germline V gene sequence: CDR1 SNHLY, CDR2 FYNNEI. The CDR3 runs to 16 residues. V shed 7 bases, J shed 3 bases, and the junction held 12 bases outside the gene matches. Combining the CDR3 with reference TRBV2 and TRBJ2-7 gives the whole variable domain EPEVTQTPSHQVTQMGQEVILRCVPISNHLYFYWYRQILGQKVEFLVSFYNNEISEKSEIFDDQFSVERPDGSNFTLKIRSTKLEDSAMYFCASTEVSGRASYEQYFGPGTRLTVT.

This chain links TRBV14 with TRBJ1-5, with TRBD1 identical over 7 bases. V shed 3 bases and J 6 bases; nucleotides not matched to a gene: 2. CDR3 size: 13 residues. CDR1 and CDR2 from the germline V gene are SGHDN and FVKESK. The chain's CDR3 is CASSHGQAQPQHF. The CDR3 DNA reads TGTGCCAGCAGCCACGGACAGGCTCAGCCCCAGCATTTT.

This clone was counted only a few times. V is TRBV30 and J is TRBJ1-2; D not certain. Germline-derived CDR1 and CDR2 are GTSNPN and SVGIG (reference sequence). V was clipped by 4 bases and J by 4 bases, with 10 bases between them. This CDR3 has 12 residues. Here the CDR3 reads CAWKHYPYGYTF. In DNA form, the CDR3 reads TGTGCCTGGAAACATTACCCCTATGGCTACACCTTC.